These T cell receptor beta chains were read from a single sample in a study of Ad26.COV2.S vaccination and SARS-CoV-2 variants. This table comes from immunoSEQ multiplex PCR, and its TCRdb copy is limited to in-frame clones, with some not included. The table records approximately 480,000 clones, 87% of them present only once. Sequences were derived from peripheral blood, sampled in a trial of Ad26.COV2.S vaccine versus placebo. The receptor source for this set is a person between 18 and 60 years old who received the Ad26.COV2.S COVID-19 vaccine or a placebo. The CDR3 runs from the conserved cysteine through the conserved F or W. Each record gives: V gene, clone size, CDR3 protein. Where a row states a size, it is once, few, many or the class of an expanded clone; other rows omit it.

V: TRBV3-1/TRBV3-2; size: -; CDR3: CASRRGPNTGELFF
V: TRBV7-2; size: -; CDR3: CASSRGREQYF
V: TRBV9; size: -; CDR3: CASSVGGASGQPQHF
V: TRBV19; size: -; CDR3: CASSINPLYGYTF
V: TRBV11-3; size: -; CDR3: CASSLGEPGNTIYF
V: TRBV5-1; size: -; CDR3: CASSSGPGTGGKGYGYTF
V: TRBV4-2; size: -; CDR3: CASRSGDRGPETQYF
V: TRBV29-1; size: -; CDR3: CSVETPQGMNTEAFF
V: TRBV6-5; size: once; CDR3: CASLGVYGYTF
V: TRBV6-2/TRBV6-3; size: -; CDR3: CASSQFQGRGVSNQPQHF
V: TRBV9; size: -; CDR3: CASSAQGLAGGRGKETQYF
V: TRBV27; size: -; CDR3: CASSPGTGRKETQYF